These T cell receptor beta chains were read from a single sample in a study of lymphopenia after photon versus proton radiotherapy. Clones were sequenced by immunoSEQ multiplex PCR, and TCRdb holds only the in-frame ones, with some missing. The profile shows around 70,000 clones, about nine tenths of them singletons. The sample was peripheral blood, taken from a patient treated with photon-based radiotherapy. These receptors all come from a woman aged 40-49 years with cholangiocarcinoma. Both conserved end residues are part of each CDR3. Each record gives: CDR3 DNA, CDR3 protein, clone size, J gene, V gene, D gene. D genes are given only for firm matches. The listing skips clone size in some rows; elsewhere it reads once, few, many or a size class.

TGTGCCAGTAGTATCAGTCAGGGGCTGACTAGCACAGATACGCAGTATTTT CASSISQGLTSTDTQYF . TRBJ2-3 TRBV19 .
TGTGCCAGCAGCCAAGAATTAGGGGTAGGAGCTTTCTTT CASSQELGVGAFF . TRBJ1-1 TRBV14 .
TGTGCCAGCAGCGTAGGACATGAGCAGTTCTTC CASSVGHEQFF . TRBJ2-1 TRBV9 .
TGTGCCAGCAGCTTGGCGGGGAAGAGGGATGGCTACACCTTC CASSLAGKRDGYTF . TRBJ1-2 TRBV5-6 .
TGTGCCAGTAGTCCACCTCACAGGGGTGAGAATTCTGAAGCTTTCTTT CASSPPHRGENSEAFF . TRBJ1-1 TRBV19 TRBD1
TGTGCCAGCAGTTACTCGTCAGGGGCGACTAATGAAAAACTGTTTTTT CASSYSSGATNEKLFF once TRBJ1-4 TRBV6-5 .
TGTGCCAGCAGTCCAGCCGGGACTATATACAATGAGCAGTTCTTC CASSPAGTIYNEQFF . TRBJ2-1 TRBV28 TRBD2
TGTGCCAGCAGCGCCGCCTTTAGTTCAGATACGCAGTATTTT CASSAAFSSDTQYF . TRBJ2-3 TRBV11-2 .
TGCGCCAGCAGCCAAGCCACGGCGGGGGGCGGAGATACGCAGTATTTT CASSQATAGGGDTQYF . TRBJ2-3 TRBV4-1 TRBD2
TGTGCCAGCAGCTTAAGGTGGAACACCGGGGAGCTGTTTTTT CASSLRWNTGELFF . TRBJ2-2 TRBV7-8 .
TGTGCCAGCAGCATCGGACAGGGGGCGCAAAGCTATGGCTACACCTTC CASSIGQGAQSYGYTF . TRBJ1-2 TRBV5-8 TRBD1
TGTGCCAGCAGTTATCGGGCAGGGCTCCAAGAGACCCAGTACTTC CASSYRAGLQETQYF . TRBJ2-5 TRBV6-6 .
TGTGCCAGCAGCCCTACTAGGGACTCCTACGAGCAGTACTTC CASSPTRDSYEQYF . TRBJ2-7 TRBV4-2 .
TGCGCCAGCAGCTTGGAGGGGCAGGGCGGCTATGGCTACACCTTC CASSLEGQGGYGYTF . TRBJ1-2 TRBV5-1 .
TGTGCCAGCAGTTATGGGGGAGTGAACACTGAAGCTTTCTTT CASSYGGVNTEAFF once TRBJ1-1 TRBV6-5 .
TGTGCCAGCAGCAAAGAACCGCGAAGAGACGTTGGAAACACCATATATTTT CASSKEPRRDVGNTIYF . TRBJ1-3 TRBV21-1 .
TGTGCCAGCAGCTTCTCGGGACAGGGGAACGGGGAGCTGTTTTTT CASSFSGQGNGELFF . TRBJ2-2 TRBV13 TRBD1
TGTGCCAGCAGCCCGGGGGGGAATAACTATGGCTACACCTTC CASSPGGNNYGYTF once TRBJ1-2 TRBV7-9 .
TGTGCCTGGAGTGTAGGGGCAGGGAACACTGAAGCTTTCTTT CAWSVGAGNTEAFF . TRBJ1-1 TRBV30 .
TGTGCCAGCAGGTCCGGGGGGGCGAGTTCCTACGAGCAGTACTTC CASRSGGASSYEQYF . TRBJ2-7 TRBV27 TRBD2
TGTGCCATGAAAGACAGGGTCAATGAGCAGTTCTTC CAMKDRVNEQFF once TRBJ2-1 TRBV10-3 TRBD1
TGCGCCAGCAGCCAAGAGGACAGGGTCGGGTATGGCTACACCTTC CASSQEDRVGYGYTF . TRBJ1-2 TRBV4-3 TRBD1
TGTGCCAGCAGTGAACCGTTAGGGACAAGAGCTTTCTTT CASSEPLGTRAFF . TRBJ1-1 TRBV6-1 .
TGCGCCAGCAGACAGGGACGCGGCAATCAGCCCCAGCATTTT CASRQGRGNQPQHF . TRBJ1-5 TRBV10-1 .
TGTGCCAGCAGCTTAGGGCAGGGTTTCGAGGAGACCCAGTACTTC CASSLGQGFEETQYF . TRBJ2-5 TRBV11-3 .
TGTGCCAGCTCACTTCAGGGCGGGAGAGGAGGAGAGACCCAGTACTTC CASSLQGGRGGETQYF . TRBJ2-5 TRBV18 TRBD2
TGTGCCAGCAGCCTCGGGCTAGCGGGGAGCTCCTACGAGCAGTACTTC CASSLGLAGSSYEQYF . TRBJ2-7 TRBV11-1 TRBD2
TGTGCCAGCAGCGTAGCTACGGGGGGGTCCGGAGATACGCAGTATTTT CASSVATGGSGDTQYF . TRBJ2-3 TRBV9 TRBD2
TGCGCCAGCAGTGAACTAGCGGGTGGTCTACGGGAGCAGTACTTC CASSELAGGLREQYF . TRBJ2-7 TRBV10-2 TRBD2
TGTGCCAGCAGTCTCGGGACAGCCCCGGTAGCCAAAAACATTCAGTACTTC CASSLGTAPVAKNIQYF . TRBJ2-4 TRBV28 TRBD1
TGTGCCAGCAGCCAAGACGGGGTTTACGAGCAGTACTTC CASSQDGVYEQYF . TRBJ2-7 TRBV4-2 .
TGTGCCAGCAGCTTAGGTTGGGGTGATATATACGAGCAGTACTTC CASSLGWGDIYEQYF . TRBJ2-7 TRBV11-2 .
TGTGCCAGCAGCTTGTACGGGGGACAATTTCGTGGCTACACCTTC CASSLYGGQFRGYTF . TRBJ1-2 TRBV5-4 .
TGCAGCGATGGGGTTTTGAGGACTGAAGCTTTCTTT CSDGVLRTEAFF . TRBJ1-1 TRBV29-1 .